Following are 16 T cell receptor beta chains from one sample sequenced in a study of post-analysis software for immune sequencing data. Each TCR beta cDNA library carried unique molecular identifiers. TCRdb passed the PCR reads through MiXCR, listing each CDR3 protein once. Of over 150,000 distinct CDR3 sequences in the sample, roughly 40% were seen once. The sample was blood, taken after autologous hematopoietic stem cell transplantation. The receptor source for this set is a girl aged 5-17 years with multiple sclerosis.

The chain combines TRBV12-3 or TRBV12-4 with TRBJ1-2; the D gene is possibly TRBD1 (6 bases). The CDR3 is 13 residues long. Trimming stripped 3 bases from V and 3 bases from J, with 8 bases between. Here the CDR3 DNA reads TGTGCCAGCAGTTTGAACAGGGACTATGGCTACACCTTC. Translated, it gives CASSLNRDYGYTF.

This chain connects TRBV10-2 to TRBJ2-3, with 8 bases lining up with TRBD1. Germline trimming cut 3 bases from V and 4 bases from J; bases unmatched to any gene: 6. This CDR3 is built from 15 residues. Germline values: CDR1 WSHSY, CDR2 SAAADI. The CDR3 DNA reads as TGCGCCAGCAGTGACCCGACAGGGGAGGCAGATACGCAGTATTTT. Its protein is CASSDPTGEADTQYF.

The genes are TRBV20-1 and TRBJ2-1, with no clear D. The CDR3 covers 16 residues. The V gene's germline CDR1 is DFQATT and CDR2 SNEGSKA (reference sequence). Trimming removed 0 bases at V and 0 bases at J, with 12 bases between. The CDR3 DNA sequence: TGCAGTGCTAGAGAATTTAAGTGGGGCTCCTACAATGAGCAGTTCTTC. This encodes CSAREFKWGSYNEQFF.

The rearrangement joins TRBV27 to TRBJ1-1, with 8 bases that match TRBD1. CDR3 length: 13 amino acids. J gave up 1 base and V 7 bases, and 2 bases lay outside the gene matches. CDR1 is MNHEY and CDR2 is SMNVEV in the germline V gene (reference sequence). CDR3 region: CASNTGGNTEAFF. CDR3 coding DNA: TGTGCCAGCAACACAGGGGGGAACACTGAAGCTTTCTTT.

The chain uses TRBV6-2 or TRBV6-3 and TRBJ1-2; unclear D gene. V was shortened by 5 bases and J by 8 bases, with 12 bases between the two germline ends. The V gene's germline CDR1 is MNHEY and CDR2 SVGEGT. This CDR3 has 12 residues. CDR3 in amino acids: CASSQSSRGYTF. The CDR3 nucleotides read TGTGCCAGCAGTCAGTCCTCCAGGGGCTACACCTTC.

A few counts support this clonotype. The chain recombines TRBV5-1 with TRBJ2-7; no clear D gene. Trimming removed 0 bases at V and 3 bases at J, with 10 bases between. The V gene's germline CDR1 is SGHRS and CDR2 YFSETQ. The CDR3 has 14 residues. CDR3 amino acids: CASSLGAGNYEQYF. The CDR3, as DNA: TGCGCCAGCAGCTTGGGGGCTGGGAACTACGAGCAGTACTTC.

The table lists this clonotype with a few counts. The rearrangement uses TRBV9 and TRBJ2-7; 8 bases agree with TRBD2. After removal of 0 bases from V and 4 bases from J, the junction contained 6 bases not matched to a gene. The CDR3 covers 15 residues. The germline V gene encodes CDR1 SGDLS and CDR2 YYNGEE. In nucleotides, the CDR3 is TGTGCCAGCAGCGTAGGAGGCGGGGGGATGTACGAGCAGTACTTC. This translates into CASSVGGGGMYEQYF.

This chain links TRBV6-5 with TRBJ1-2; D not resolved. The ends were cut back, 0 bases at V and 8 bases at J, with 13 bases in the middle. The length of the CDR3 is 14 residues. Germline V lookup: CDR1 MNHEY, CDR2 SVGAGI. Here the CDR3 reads CASSYSSSSRGYTF. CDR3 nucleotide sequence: TGTGCCAGCAGTTACTCTTCTTCCTCGCGGGGCTACACCTTC.

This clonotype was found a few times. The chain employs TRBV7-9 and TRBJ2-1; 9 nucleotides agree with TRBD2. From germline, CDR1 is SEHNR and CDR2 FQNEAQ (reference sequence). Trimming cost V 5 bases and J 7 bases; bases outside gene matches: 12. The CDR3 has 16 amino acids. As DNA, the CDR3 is TGTGCCAGCAGCCCTCTTGGCGCGGGAGGGCATAATGAGCAGTTCTTC. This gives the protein CASSPLGAGGHNEQFF. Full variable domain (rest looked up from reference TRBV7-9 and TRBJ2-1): DTGVSQNPRHKITKRGQNVTFRCDPISEHNRLYWYRQTLGQGPEFLTYFQNEAQLEKSRLLSDRFSAERPKGSFSTLEIQRTEQGDSAMYLCASSPLGAGGHNEQFFGPGTRLTVL.

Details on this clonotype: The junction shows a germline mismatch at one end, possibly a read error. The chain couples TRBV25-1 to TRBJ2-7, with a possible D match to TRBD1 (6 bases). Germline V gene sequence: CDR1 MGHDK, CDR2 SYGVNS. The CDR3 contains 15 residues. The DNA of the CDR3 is TGTGCCAGCGGTGAAGACAGGAGAGGACCTTACGAGCAGTACTTC. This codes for CASGEDRRGPYEQYF.

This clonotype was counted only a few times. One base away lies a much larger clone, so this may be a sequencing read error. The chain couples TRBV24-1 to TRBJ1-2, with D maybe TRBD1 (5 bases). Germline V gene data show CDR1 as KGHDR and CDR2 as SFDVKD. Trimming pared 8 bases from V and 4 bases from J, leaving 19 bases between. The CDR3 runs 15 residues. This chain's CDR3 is CATNKGTAGGYGYTF. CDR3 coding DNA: TGTGCCACCAATAAGGGGACGGCAGGCGGCTATGGCTACACCTTC.

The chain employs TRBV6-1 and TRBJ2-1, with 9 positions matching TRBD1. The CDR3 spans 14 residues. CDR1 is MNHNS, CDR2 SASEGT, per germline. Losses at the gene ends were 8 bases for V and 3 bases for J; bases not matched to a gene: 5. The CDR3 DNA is TGTGCCAGCGGGGGGGGACAGGGCTACAATGAGCAGTTCTTC. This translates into CASGGGQGYNEQFF.

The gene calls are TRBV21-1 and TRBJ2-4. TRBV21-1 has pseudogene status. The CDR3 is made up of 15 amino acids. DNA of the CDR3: TGTGCCAGCAGCCTGACGACGGTAGCCAAAAACATTCAGTACTTC. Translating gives CASSLTTVAKNIQYF.

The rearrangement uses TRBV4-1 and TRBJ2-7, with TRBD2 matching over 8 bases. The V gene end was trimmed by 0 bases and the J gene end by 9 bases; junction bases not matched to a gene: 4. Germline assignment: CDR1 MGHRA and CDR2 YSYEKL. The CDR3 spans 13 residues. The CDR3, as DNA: TGCGCCAGCAGCCAAGATCGTCGGGAGGGGCAGTACTTC. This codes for CASSQDRREGQYF.

The CDR3 region is CASSSTGGSNEKLFF. The CDR3 nucleotides are TGTGCCAGCAGCTCTACAGGGGGAAGTAATGAAAAACTGTTTTTT. The chain is built from TRBV7-2 and TRBJ1-4; 8 positions agree with TRBD1. This CDR3 contains 15 residues. Trimming removed 4 bases from V and 4 bases from J; junction bases left unmatched: 5. Germline V gene data show CDR1 as SGHTA and CDR2 as FQGNSA.

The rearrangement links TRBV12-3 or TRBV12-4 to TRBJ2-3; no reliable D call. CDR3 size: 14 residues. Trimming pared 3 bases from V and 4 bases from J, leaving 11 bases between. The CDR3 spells CASSFLSWADTQYF. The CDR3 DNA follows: TGTGCCAGCAGTTTTCTCTCCTGGGCAGATACGCAGTATTTT.